The clone carrying this T cell receptor (beta chain) was picked up many times. This sample stems from a study of beta chain features in type 1 diabetes. About the study: Across every sample, 107,917,701 sorted cells were examined in total.

All of the isolated RNA was reverse transcribed, so expressed TCRB transcripts were sequenced. The protocol was immunoSEQ multiplex PCR, while the TCRdb copy is restricted to in-frame clones and leaves out a portion. The sample lists about 220,000 clones, about a tenth occurring once. Each of the CD4+ naive, central memory, regulatory and stem cell-like memory populations was sorted via CD45RO/CCR7/CD25/CD127/CD95/CD27. The V end lost 3 bases, the J end lost 8 bases, and 15 bases lay between the germline ends. The CDR3 has 14 residues. The germline CDR1 and CDR2 sequences are SGDLS and YYNGEE. The chain recombines TRBV9 with TRBJ2-1, with D unclear. The sequence was collected from a man younger than 30 in good health. Material: central memory CD4+ T cells from blood. The CDR3: CASSATPLMDEQFF. The CDR3 nucleotides are TGTGCCAGCAGCGCCACCCCGCTGATGGATGAGCAGTTCTTC.